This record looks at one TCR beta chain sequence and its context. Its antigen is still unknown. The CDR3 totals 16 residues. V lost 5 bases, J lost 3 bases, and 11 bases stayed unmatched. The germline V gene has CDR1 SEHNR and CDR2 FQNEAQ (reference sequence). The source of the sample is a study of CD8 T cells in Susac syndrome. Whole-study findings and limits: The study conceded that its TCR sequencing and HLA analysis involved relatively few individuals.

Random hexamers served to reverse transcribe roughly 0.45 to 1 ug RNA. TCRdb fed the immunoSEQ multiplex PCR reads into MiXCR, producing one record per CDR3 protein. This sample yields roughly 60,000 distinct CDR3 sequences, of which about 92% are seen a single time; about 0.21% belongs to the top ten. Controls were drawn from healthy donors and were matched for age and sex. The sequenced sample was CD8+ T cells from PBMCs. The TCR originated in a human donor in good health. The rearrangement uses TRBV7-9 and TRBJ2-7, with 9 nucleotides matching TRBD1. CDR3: CASSASDRGNNYEQYF. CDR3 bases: TGTGCCAGCAGCGCCTCGGACAGGGGTAACAACTACGAGCAGTACTTC.